One T cell receptor beta chain is described in this entry. This entry is derived from a study of molecular identifiers for immune sequencing clone quantification. The trim removed 0 bases at V and 4 bases at J, leaving 3 bases unmatched. The germline gives CDR1 MNHEY, CDR2 SMNVEV (reference sequence). The CDR3 is made up of 14 amino acids. Each CDR3 protein gets one entry after TCRdb re-called the PCR reads with MiXCR. The sample holds roughly 100,000 distinct CDR3 sequences, about 35% seen once. This clonotype was obtained from a human donor in good health. Some libraries in this study had Jurkat cell RNA spiked in. The chain joins TRBV27 to TRBJ2-7; TRBD2 aligns across 7 bases. Source material: naive CD8+ T cells from blood, with Jurkat cell RNA spiked in. Described subset: FACS-sorted CD8+CD4-CCR7+CD45RA+ naive T cells. This chain's CDR3 is CASSLSRDYYEQYF. The CDR3 DNA follows: TGTGCCAGCAGTTTATCCCGGGACTATTACGAGCAGTACTTC.